This T cell receptor (beta chain) was observed in a study of T cells in tuberculosis. Overall study: A South African cohort included IGRA-negative adolescents, latently infected IGRA-positive adolescents and adults with active tuberculosis.

Sequencing was performed with immunoSEQ multiplex PCR; in TCRdb, only in-frame clones are kept and a portion is missing. The top ten clones hold 3% to 4% of a sample with under 50,000 clones, 95% of them seen once. Turning to this clone: Its antigen is unknown.

Trimming pared 1 base from V and 4 bases from J, leaving 11 bases between. CDR1 and CDR2 from the germline V gene are WSHSY and SAAADI. CDR3 size: 15 residues. Overall study results and limits: Shorter CDR3-alpha in active tuberculosis partly drove smaller distances.

This receptor was taken from a donor between 10 and 29 years old with latent tuberculosis or without tuberculosis infection. This sequence joins TRBV10-2 and TRBJ1-5; D uncertain. The sequenced sample was PBMCs. In nucleotides, the CDR3 is TGCGCCAGCAGTGAGTATCTGGGCCGGAATCAGCCCCAGCATTTT. It specifies CASSEYLGRNQPQHF.